What follows are 10 T cell receptor beta chains derived from one specimen sequenced in a study of beta chain features in type 1 diabetes. What these receptors recognize is not known. Sequenced material consisted of expressed TCRB transcripts (all of the isolated RNA was reverse transcribed). The assay was immunoSEQ multiplex PCR, and TCRdb's table has in-frame clones only and misses some. The sample holds 120,000 or so clones, roughly 15% seen once. Study results and limitations: Within each of all four CD4+ subsets, Type 1 diabetes patients had TCRB CDR3s that were moderately but significantly shorter.

The sequenced material came from central memory CD4+ T cells from blood. These receptors all stem from a man aged 25-45 years with type 1 diabetes.

In its sample, this clone was seen a few times. This chain uses TRBV16 with TRBJ1-5; D is uncertain. CDR3 length equals 13 residues. V dropped 0 bases and J dropped 5 bases, with 5 bases sitting between them. Germline CDR1 reads KGHSY; CDR2 reads FQNENV. CDR3 DNA: TGTGCCAGCAGCCAATCATTAGATCAGCCCCAGCATTTT. This gives the protein CASSQSLDQPQHF.

Here the CDR3 reads CASSQEGLGITAQYF. The DNA of the CDR3 is TGTGCCAGCAGCCAAGAGGGACTCGGCATTACGGCCCAGTACTTC. The chain has TRBV7-2 and TRBJ2-5; D is possibly TRBD2 (6 bases). Trimming removed 5 bases from V and 9 bases from J, with 22 bases in between. Germline V lookup: CDR1 SGHTA, CDR2 FQGNSA. This CDR3 region has 15 residues.

The rearrangement links TRBV6-5 to TRBJ2-1, with D possibly being TRBD1 or TRBD2 (5 bases each). Germline assignment: CDR1 MNHEY and CDR2 SVGAGI. CDR3 size: 14 residues. The ends were cut back, 4 bases at V and 6 bases at J, with 13 bases in the middle. The CDR3 loop reads CASSSPGRRNEQFF. The CDR3 coding sequence is TGTGCCAGCAGTTCGCCGGGACGTCGCAATGAGCAGTTCTTC.

This clone has a single count. A clone one base away is much larger, so this may be a read error. This rearrangement joins TRBV6-6 to TRBJ1-6, with 7 bases aligning to TRBD1. This CDR3 has 15 amino acids. Germline CDR1 reads MNHNY; CDR2 reads SVGAGI (reference sequence). CDR3 sequence: CACSSLGGPNSPLHF. CDR3 nucleotides: TGTGCCTGCAGCTCCCTAGGGGGCCCTAATTCACCCCTCCACTTT.

The chain combines TRBV29-1 with TRBJ2-7; D is perhaps TRBD1 (6 bases). The CDR3 spans 14 residues. Between the trimmed V and J ends, which lost 1 base and 6 bases, there was a span of 16 bases. Germline CDR1 reads SQVTM; CDR2 reads ANQGSEA. The chain's CDR3 is CSVEGGPGALEQYF. The CDR3 DNA reads TGCAGCGTTGAAGGGGGACCAGGGGCTCTCGAGCAGTACTTC.

This clone came up a few times. The chain joins TRBV30 to TRBJ1-6, with D possibly being TRBD1 (5 bases). Germline V gives CDR1 GTSNPN, CDR2 SVGIG (reference sequence). The CDR3 is made up of 18 amino acids. V was shortened by 4 bases and J by 0 bases, with 19 bases between the two germline ends. The CDR3 sequence is CAWTRPGLRSSYNSPLHF. The CDR3 DNA reads as TGTGCCTGGACCCGACCGGGACTCCGGAGCTCCTATAATTCACCCCTCCACTTT.

CDR3 bases: TGCAGCGTTGATAGGAACTCCTACAATGAGCAGTTCTTC. Translated: CSVDRNSYNEQFF. The J gene is TRBJ2-1, the V gene TRBV29-1; D unresolved. V lost 3 bases and J 0 bases, leaving 6 bases between the germline ends. CDR1 and CDR2 (germline): SQVTM, ANQGSEA. The CDR3 loop spans 13 amino acids.

The chain carries TRBV7-9 and TRBJ2-6, with D unclear. CDR1 and CDR2 (germline): SEHNR, FQNEAQ (reference sequence). CDR3 length: 15 amino acids. The ends were cut back, 3 bases at V and 1 base at J, with 7 bases in the middle. The CDR3 DNA reads as TGTGCCAGCAGCTTTTGGCAGTCTGGGGCCAACGTCCTGACTTTC. Its translation is CASSFWQSGANVLTF.

The table lists this clone with a few counts. The chain carries TRBV2 and TRBJ1-5; D possibly corresponds to TRBD1 (5 bases). Germline V CDR1 and CDR2: SNHLY, FYNNEI. The length of the CDR3 is 13 residues. V was shortened by 6 bases and J by 0 bases, with 6 bases between the two germline ends. CDR3 in amino acids: CASRGHSNQPQHF. The CDR3 DNA reads TGTGCCAGCAGAGGACATAGCAATCAGCCCCAGCATTTT.

Remarks on this clone: A much larger clone differs from this one at a single base, so this may be a read error. The V gene is TRBV5-6, the J gene TRBJ2-3; 9 bases match TRBD2. The V gene's germline CDR1 is SGHDT and CDR2 YYEEEE. The CDR3 sequence is 19 residues long. The V segment lost 4 bases and the J segment 3 bases; nucleotides outside the gene matches: 18. CDR3 loop: CASSPRLAGAGGPTDTQYF. CDR3 DNA: TGTGCCAGCAGCCCGCGCTTGGCGGGGGCGGGGGGGCCGACAGATACGCAGTATTTT.